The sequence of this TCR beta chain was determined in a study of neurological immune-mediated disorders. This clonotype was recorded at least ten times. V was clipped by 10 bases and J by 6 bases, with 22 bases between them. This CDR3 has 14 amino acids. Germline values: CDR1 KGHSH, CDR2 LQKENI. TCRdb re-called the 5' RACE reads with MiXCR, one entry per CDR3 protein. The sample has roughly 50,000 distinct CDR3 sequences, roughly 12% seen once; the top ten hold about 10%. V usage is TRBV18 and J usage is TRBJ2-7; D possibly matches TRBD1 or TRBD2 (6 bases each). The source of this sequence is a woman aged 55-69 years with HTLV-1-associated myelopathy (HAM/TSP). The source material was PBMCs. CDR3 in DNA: TGTGCCACTTCGAGGGGGGTTGGGGCCCTCGAGCAGTACTTC. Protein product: CATSRGVGALEQYF. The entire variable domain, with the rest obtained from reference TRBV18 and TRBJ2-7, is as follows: NAGVMQNPRHLVRRRGQEARLRCSPMKGHSHVYWYRQLPEEGLKFMVYLQKENIIDESGMPKERFSAEFPKEGPSILRIQQVVRGDSAAYFCATSRGVGALEQYFGPGTRLTVT.